These T cell receptor beta chains were read from a single sample in a study of T cell repertoires in MIS-A myocarditis. Some clones are missing from TCRdb's copy, which holds only in-frame ones; the method was immunoSEQ multiplex PCR. Of thousands of clones in the sample, under 85% are singletons; the top ten hold roughly 19%. Sequencing was carried out using right inferior lung lobe tissue obtained at autopsy. The receptors stem from a young man with fulminant myocarditis from multisystem inflammatory syndrome in adults (MIS-A) after COVID-19. The CDR3 runs from the conserved cysteine through the conserved F or W. A D gene is named only where the DNA matches it firmly. Only part of the rows carry a size: once, few, many, or a class if the clone is expanded.

J gene,clone size,D gene,V gene,CDR3 DNA,CDR3 protein
TRBJ2-2,few,NA,TRBV7-9,TGTGCCAGCAGCCTCACAGGGACCGGGGAGCTGTTTTTT,CASSLTGTGELFF
TRBJ1-3,NA,NA,TRBV9,TGTGCCAGCAGCGCCAATGGAAACACCATATATTTT,CASSANGNTIYF
TRBJ2-3,NA,NA,TRBV4-2,TGTGCCAGCAGCCAAGAATATAGCGGCACAGATACGCAGTATTTT,CASSQEYSGTDTQYF
TRBJ2-7,NA,TRBD1,TRBV5-1,TGCGCCAGCAGCATAACCGGGACAGACTACGAGCAGTACTTC,CASSITGTDYEQYF
TRBJ2-7,NA,TRBD1,TRBV6-6,TGTGCCAGCAGCTACCGGCCGGGACAGCCCTACGAGCAGTACTTC,CASSYRPGQPYEQYF
TRBJ2-7,NA,NA,TRBV5-1,TGCGCCAGCAGCTCCGGCGACGAGCAGTACTTC,CASSSGDEQYF
TRBJ2-7,NA,NA,TRBV19,TGTGCCAGTTTATCTCACCCATCAGGGGCCTACGAGCAGTACTTC,CASLSHPSGAYEQYF
TRBJ1-1,NA,NA,TRBV10-1,TGCGCCAGCAGTGAGTATCCGACCTGCGGTGATAGTGCTTTCTTT,CASSEYPTCGDSAFF
TRBJ2-7,NA,NA,TRBV7-2,TGTGCCAGCAGCCCATTTGGATGGATGGCGAGCTCCTACGAGCAGTACTTC,CASSPFGWMASSYEQYF
TRBJ2-3,NA,TRBD2,TRBV5-4,TGTGCCAGCTCTAGGACTAGCGGGAGAATAGATACGCAGTATTTT,CASSRTSGRIDTQYF
TRBJ1-1,NA,NA,TRBV4-3,TGCGCCAGCAGCCATGAGGGGAACACTGAAGCTTTCTTT,CASSHEGNTEAFF
TRBJ2-1,NA,NA,TRBV6-5,TGTGCCAGCAGATGGGACCAGCAAAAGTACAATGAGCAGTTCTTC,CASRWDQQKYNEQFF
TRBJ2-7,NA,NA,TRBV7-9,TGTGCCAGCAGCTCCCGGACAGACATTTCCTACGAGCAGTACTTC,CASSSRTDISYEQYF
TRBJ2-2,NA,TRBD1,TRBV27,TGTGCCACCACACAGGGGCGCAACACCGGGGAGCTGTTTTTT,CATTQGRNTGELFF
TRBJ2-3,few,TRBD2,TRBV28,TGTGCCAGCAGTTTTCCGGGACTAGCGGGGACAGATACGCAGTATTTT,CASSFPGLAGTDTQYF
TRBJ2-3,few,TRBD1,TRBV6-1,TGTGCCAGCAGTGACGGGACAGGGCACACAGATACGCAGTATTTT,CASSDGTGHTDTQYF
TRBJ2-7,NA,NA,TRBV10-3,TGTGCCATGGGGCAAGCCCCCTACGAGCAGTACTTC,CAMGQAPYEQYF
TRBJ2-7,NA,NA,TRBV7-9,TGTGCCAGCAGCTCTGACAGGTACGAGCAGTACTTC,CASSSDRYEQYF
TRBJ1-4,NA,NA,TRBV3-1/TRBV3-2,TGTGCCAGCAGCCAAGGGACATTTGCAACTAATGAAAAACTGTTTTTT,CASSQGTFATNEKLFF
TRBJ1-2,once,NA,TRBV5-5,TGTGCCAGCAGAAATGAATTGTATGGCTACACCTTC,CASRNELYGYTF
TRBJ1-1,NA,NA,TRBV27,TGTGCCAGCAGTTTTAACGCGGTCCGTAGCGCTGAAGCTTTCTTT,CASSFNAVRSAEAFF
TRBJ1-1,NA,TRBD1,TRBV11-3,TGTGCCAGCAGCTTAGGACAGGGCACTGAAGCTTTCTTT,CASSLGQGTEAFF
TRBJ1-5,once,NA,TRBV6-2/TRBV6-3,TGTGCCAGCAGTCCACAAGGTCTTGATAATAGCAATCAGCCCCAGCATTTT,CASSPQGLDNSNQPQHF
TRBJ1-4,NA,NA,TRBV7-8,TGTGCCAGCAGCTCCTGGGAAGGGAAACTGTTTTTT,CASSSWEGKLFF
TRBJ2-7,few,NA,TRBV6-5,TGTGCCAGCAGCCCCCTCCTTGGCTACGAGCAGTACTTC,CASSPLLGYEQYF
TRBJ1-1,NA,NA,TRBV10-3,TGTGCCATCACCCAACGTCAAGGAAACACTGAAGCTTTCTTT,CAITQRQGNTEAFF
TRBJ2-3,NA,NA,TRBV18,TGTGCCAGCTCTCCCGGGACACTCGTCTTGGATACGCAGTATTTT,CASSPGTLVLDTQYF
TRBJ1-5,few,NA,TRBV4-1,TGCGCCAGCAGCCAAGATGATAGCACTAATCAGCCCCAGCATTTT,CASSQDDSTNQPQHF
TRBJ1-5,NA,NA,TRBV5-5,TGTGCCAGCAGCTTGGGAGAAAATCAGCCCCAGCATTTT,CASSLGENQPQHF
TRBJ1-1,NA,NA,TRBV29-1,TGCAGCGTTGAAAATCAAAAGAACACTGAAGCTTTCTTT,CSVENQKNTEAFF
TRBJ2-3,NA,NA,TRBV6-5,TGTGCCAGCAGTCCAACTAGGATCACAGATACGCAGTATTTT,CASSPTRITDTQYF
TRBJ2-7,NA,NA,TRBV9,TGTGCCAGCAGCTCCACCGGGACCCCCTACGAGCAGTACTTC,CASSSTGTPYEQYF
TRBJ2-7,NA,NA,TRBV7-2,TGTGCCAGCAGCGGAAGTGGACGGACTCACCGCTACGAGCAGTACTTC,CASSGSGRTHRYEQYF
TRBJ1-2,NA,NA,TRBV27,TGTGCCAGCAGTCCGGGGGCCGGCTATGGCTACACCTTC,CASSPGAGYGYTF
TRBJ2-5,NA,NA,TRBV19,TGTACCAGTAGTTTCACCCAAGAGACCCAGTACTTC,CTSSFTQETQYF
TRBJ2-5,NA,TRBD1,TRBV5-1,TGCGCCAGCAGCTTGGTAGGGACGGACAGGGAAGAGACCCAGTACTTC,CASSLVGTDREETQYF
TRBJ1-1,NA,NA,TRBV6-5,TGTGCCAGCAGTTACCCGGTAGAGGGGGACACTGAAGCTTTCTTT,CASSYPVEGDTEAFF
TRBJ2-1,NA,NA,TRBV19,TGTGCCAGTATGGATAGCAATAGCAATGAGCAGTTCTTC,CASMDSNSNEQFF
TRBJ1-2,NA,TRBD1,TRBV6-5,TGTGCCAGCAGTCCGGGACAGGGGGCGTGGGGCTACACCTTC,CASSPGQGAWGYTF
TRBJ2-7,NA,NA,TRBV28,TGTGCCAGCAGCTTCAGGGGCTACGAGCAGTACTTC,CASSFRGYEQYF
TRBJ2-5,NA,NA,TRBV15,TGTGCCACCAGCAGAGAATACAGGGTAGGGGGGACCCAGTACTTC,CATSREYRVGGTQYF
TRBJ1-5,NA,NA,TRBV6-5,TGTGCCAGCACCACAGGGAGTAGCAATCAGCCCCAGCATTTT,CASTTGSSNQPQHF
TRBJ1-5,NA,NA,TRBV10-2,TGCGCCAGCAGTGAAGCACGGACAGTAGGGAGTCAGCCCCAGCATTTT,CASSEARTVGSQPQHF
TRBJ1-1,few,NA,TRBV27,TGTGCCAGCAGTTTAACACAGGGCCCTGAAGCTTTCTTT,CASSLTQGPEAFF